This TCR beta chain was obtained from a study of metastatic and nonmetastatic thyroid tumors. All patients reached thyroid surgery having received no treatment beforehand. Only a few counts were recorded for this clone. The antigen is undetermined. Overall study findings and caveats: Malignant tumors reportedly showed significantly higher TCR beta diversity than benign nodules in both blood and tumor.

Germline V gives CDR1 LNHNV, CDR2 YYDKDF (reference sequence). The CDR3 runs 14 residues. With 3 bases clipped from V and 10 bases from J, the junction kept 10 bases outside the gene matches. TCRdb re-processed the PCR reads through MiXCR. This sample has tens of thousands of clones, with 3.5% to 5% found just once. The sequencing sample was made of blood. The genes are TRBV15 and TRBJ2-7; 9 bases agree with TRBD2. The source is a female donor with papillary thyroid cancer or a benign thyroid nodule (not recorded which). Some clones in this sample may be carry-over from other donors' samples. CDR3 residues: CATSRPGTSSEQYF. CDR3 sequence (DNA): TGTGCCACCAGCAGGCCCGGGACTAGCAGTGAACAGTACTTC.